Listed below are T cell receptor beta chains from one sample, sequenced in a study of Graves' ophthalmopathy and Graves' hyperthyroidism. A single record per CDR3 protein comes from TCRdb applying MiXCR to the multiplex PCR reads. The sample lists about 660,000 distinct CDR3 sequences, roughly 39% occurring once. Sequencing was done on a sample of peripheral blood. The source is an adult man with Graves' ophthalmopathy. CDR3s include the opening cysteine and the closing phenylalanine or tryptophan. Each record gives: J gene, V gene, D gene, clone size, CDR3 protein, CDR3 DNA. D genes are given only for firm matches. Some rows have no size entry. The others give once, few or many, or a class for an expanded clone.

>TRBJ1-6|TRBV10-2|.|many
CASWGEGSPLHF
TGCGCCAGCTGGGGGGAAGGCTCACCCCTCCACTTT
>TRBJ2-5|TRBV25-1|TRBD2|many
CASSPGTSGVSETQYF
TGTGCCAGCAGTCCCGGGACTAGCGGTGTATCAGAGACCCAGTACTTC
>TRBJ2-2|TRBV10-3|.|.
CAISESGTNTGELFF
TGTGCCATCAGTGAGTCCGGGACAAACACCGGGGAGCTGTTTTTT
>TRBJ1-1|TRBV12-3/TRBV12-4|.|many
CASSSQTLGTEAFF
TGTGCCAGCAGCTCCCAGACACTTGGCACTGAAGCTTTCTTT
>TRBJ2-5|TRBV12-3/TRBV12-4|.|many
CASTPRAGYQETQYF
TGTGCCAGCACTCCCCGGGCAGGGTACCAAGAGACCCAGTACTTC
>TRBJ1-2|TRBV12-3/TRBV12-4|.|.
CASSKQGKNGYTF
TGTGCCAGCAGTAAACAGGGAAAGAATGGCTACACCTTC
>TRBJ2-2|TRBV7-6|TRBD1|many
CASSLAGTGTGELFF
TGTGCCAGCAGCTTAGCCGGGACAGGGACCGGGGAGCTGTTTTTT
>TRBJ1-5|TRBV12-3/TRBV12-4|.|many
CASSLVQGSGNQPQHF
TGTGCCAGCAGTTTAGTCCAGGGATCCGGCAATCAGCCCCAGCATTTT
>TRBJ2-7|TRBV2|TRBD2|many
CASSEFLSGSPYEQYF
TGTGCCAGCAGTGAATTTCTTAGCGGGAGCCCCTACGAGCAGTACTTC
>TRBJ2-7|TRBV10-2|TRBD1|many
CASSERDRGVYEQYF
TGCGCCAGCAGTGAGCGGGACAGGGGGGTCTACGAGCAGTACTTC
>TRBJ2-2|TRBV7-6|.|few
CASSPDLAPTGELFF
TGTGCCAGCAGCCCCGATCTAGCGCCTACCGGGGAGCTGTTTTTT
>TRBJ2-5|TRBV7-8|.|.
CASTGGGWGETQYF
TGTGCCAGCACCGGGGGCGGTTGGGGAGAGACCCAGTACTTC
>TRBJ1-4|TRBV29-1|.|.
CSVGQDGKLFF
TGCAGCGTTGGACAGGACGGAAAACTGTTTTTT
>TRBJ2-5|TRBV7-9|.|.
CASGLGVGRFTEETQYF
TGTGCCAGCGGCTTAGGGGTCGGGCGGTTTACAGAAGAGACCCAGTACTTC
>TRBJ2-7|TRBV9|TRBD1|many
CASSVRTGGHYEQYF
TGTGCCAGCAGCGTTCGGACAGGGGGCCACTACGAGCAGTACTTC
>TRBJ1-2|TRBV19|.|many
CASSIWPRGYTF
TGTGCCAGTAGTATCTGGCCCCGGGGCTACACCTTC
>TRBJ1-3|TRBV29-1|.|.
CSVEDQGTYGYTIYF
TGCAGCGTTGAAGATCAGGGAACCTATGGCTACACCATATATTTT
>TRBJ1-3|TRBV5-1|TRBD1|.
CASSQTGPNTIYF
TGCGCCAGCAGCCAGACAGGGCCGAACACCATATATTTT
>TRBJ2-5|TRBV9|TRBD1|many
CASSPGQEWGETQYF
TGTGCCAGCAGCCCGGGACAGGAGTGGGGAGAGACCCAGTACTTC
>TRBJ2-2|TRBV25-1|TRBD1|.
CASSERGTGTGELFF
TGTGCCAGCAGTGAACGGGGGACAGGGACCGGGGAGCTGTTTTTT
>TRBJ1-1|TRBV19|.|.
CASSPPQPPTEAFF
TGTGCCAGTAGTCCGCCTCAGCCCCCGACTGAAGCTTTCTTT
>TRBJ2-5|TRBV7-2|TRBD1|many
CASSLKLTGGALETQYF
TGTGCCAGCAGCTTAAAGTTAACAGGGGGCGCATTAGAGACCCAGTACTTC
>TRBJ2-7|TRBV25-1|TRBD2|.
CASGIAGGQYF
TGTGCCAGCGGAATAGCGGGAGGGCAGTACTTC
>TRBJ1-5|TRBV9|.|many
CASSVGGGTNQPQHF
TGTGCCAGCAGCGTAGGAGGAGGCACAAATCAGCCCCAGCATTTT
>TRBJ2-7|TRBV7-9|.|many
CASSPGLPYEQYF
TGTGCCAGCAGCCCGGGACTGCCCTACGAGCAGTACTTC
>TRBJ1-1|TRBV29-1|.|many
CSVVEGVNTEAFF
TGCAGCGTTGTTGAGGGGGTTAACACTGAAGCTTTCTTT
>TRBJ1-6|TRBV19|.|many
CASSLPGYNSPLHF
TGTGCCAGTAGTCTACCGGGCTATAATTCACCCCTCCACTTT
>TRBJ2-7|TRBV13|TRBD1|.
CASSVVYRGVYEQYF
TGTGCCAGCAGCGTTGTCTACAGGGGAGTCTACGAGCAGTACTTC
>TRBJ2-5|TRBV9|.|many
CASSVGTLTGGQETQYF
TGTGCCAGCAGCGTAGGAACATTGACAGGAGGCCAAGAGACCCAGTACTTC
>TRBJ2-7|TRBV20-1|.|many
CSARDSGEIYEQYF
TGCAGTGCTAGAGATTCAGGGGAAATCTACGAGCAGTACTTC
>TRBJ1-5|TRBV25-1|TRBD1|once
CASSGAGTDSNQPQHF
TGTGCCAGCAGTGGGGCAGGGACAGATAGCAATCAGCCCCAGCATTTT
>TRBJ2-5|TRBV2|.|once
CASRGTADQETQYF
TGTGCCAGCAGGGGGACCGCCGATCAAGAGACCCAGTACTTC
>TRBJ2-6|TRBV25-1|TRBD1|.
CASSANRQGSGANVLTF
TGTGCCAGCAGTGCTAACCGACAGGGATCTGGGGCCAACGTCCTGACTTTC
>TRBJ2-2|TRBV7-2|.|.
CASSLAGLGHPGELFF
TGTGCCAGCAGCTTAGCGGGGTTGGGGCATCCCGGGGAGCTGTTTTTT
>TRBJ1-2|TRBV19|TRBD1|many
CASRTGADGYTF
TGTGCCAGTAGGACAGGGGCGGATGGCTACACCTTC
>TRBJ2-7|TRBV29-1|TRBD2|once
CSVEEVAGGSYEQYF
TGCAGCGTTGAAGAGGTAGCGGGAGGGTCCTACGAGCAGTACTTC
>TRBJ2-2|TRBV7-2|TRBD2|.
CASSLLGGSVGELFF
TGTGCCAGCAGCTTATTAGGCGGGAGTGTCGGGGAGCTGTTTTTT
>TRBJ1-4|TRBV9|TRBD1|few
CASSQEGRDRGRFEKLFF
TGCGCCAGCAGCCAAGAAGGTCGGGACAGGGGTCGATTTGAAAAACTGTTTTTT
>TRBJ2-7|TRBV2|TRBD2|few
CASRVAGEEQYF
TGTGCCAGCAGGGTAGCGGGGGAAGAGCAGTACTTC
>TRBJ1-3|TRBV2|TRBD1|.
CASSPGTGRNTIYF
TGTGCCAGCTCACCCGGGACAGGGAGAAACACCATATATTTT
>TRBJ1-1|TRBV11-2|.|.
CASSWARAPEAFF
TGTGCCAGCAGCTGGGCGCGGGCGCCTGAAGCTTTCTTT